Presented here are 9 T cell receptor beta chains from one specimen sequenced in a study of T cell responses to AZD1222 COVID-19 vaccine. Sequencing used immunoSEQ multiplex PCR; TCRdb keeps in-frame clones, though not all of them. There are about 140,000 clones in the sample; almost 95% occur only once, and under 2.5% lies in the top ten. The sample was peripheral blood, taken on day 0 of AZD1222 vaccination. The source is an adult in good health.

This chain uses TRBV9 with TRBJ2-7; 7 bases are a match to TRBD2. This CDR3 has 13 residues. The germline CDR1 and CDR2 sequences are SGDLS and YYNGEE. Trimming removed 4 bases from V and 7 bases from J; junction bases left unmatched: 8. The CDR3 nucleotides are TGTGCCAGCAGCCCCTTGGGAGGGATGGAGCAGTACTTC. This gives the protein CASSPLGGMEQYF.

The chain uses TRBV5-4 and TRBJ1-1; D perhaps matches TRBD1 (6 bases). The CDR3 spans 14 residues. Germline loops: CDR1 SGHNT, CDR2 YYREEE (reference sequence). V was pared by 2 bases and J by 4 bases, with 12 bases between. CDR3 coding DNA: TGTGCCAGCAGCTTACAGGGAGGGGGCACTGAAGCTTTCTTT. It encodes CASSLQGGGTEAFF.

The CDR3 DNA is TGTGCCAGCACCAGGACAGGGGACACTGAAGCTTTCTTT. Its protein product is CASTRTGDTEAFF. J is TRBJ1-1 and V is TRBV6-5, with 9 bases identical to TRBD1. The CDR3 is made up of 13 amino acids. Germline-derived CDR1 and CDR2 are MNHEY and SVGAGI. With V trimmed by 7 bases and J by 3 bases, 3 bases remained unmatched.

CDR3: CASSKREYLELFF. For the CDR3, the DNA is TGTGCCAGCAGCAAAAGGGAGTATCTGGAACTGTTTTTT. The chain uses TRBV21-1 and TRBJ1-4. TRBV21-1 is a pseudogene locus. This CDR3 contains 13 residues.

J is TRBJ2-4 and V is TRBV7-3; TRBD1 aligns across 7 bases. The CDR3 length is 17 residues. J was trimmed by 6 bases and V by 0 bases; bases with no gene match: 11. From germline, CDR1 is SGHTA and CDR2 FQGTGA. The CDR3 DNA reads as TGTGCCAGCAGCTTAACTGGGGAAAGGGGGCCAGGAAACATTCAGTACTTC. Residues: CASSLTGERGPGNIQYF.

The chain links TRBV6-5 to TRBJ2-7; unclear D gene. From germline, CDR1 is MNHEY and CDR2 SVGAGI. This CDR3 is built from 14 residues. V gave up 6 bases and J gave up 0 bases, with 12 bases separating them. This chain's CDR3 is CASRSTISSYEQYF. The CDR3 DNA sequence: TGTGCCAGCAGATCTACTATTAGCTCCTACGAGCAGTACTTC.

This chain links TRBV2 with TRBJ2-3, with 10 bases aligning to TRBD2. V gave up 3 bases and J gave up 4 bases; unmatched junction bases: 1. The CDR3 extends over 14 amino acids. CDR1 is SNHLY, CDR2 FYNNEI, per germline. CDR3 region: CASSDGLAADTQYF. CDR3 in DNA: TGTGCCAGCAGTGACGGACTAGCGGCAGATACGCAGTATTTT.

The chain links TRBV18 to TRBJ2-7, with D unresolved. This CDR3 contains 13 residues. Between the trimmed V and J ends, which lost 4 bases and 2 bases, there was a span of 9 bases. The germline gives CDR1 KGHSH, CDR2 LQKENI. CDR3 sequence (DNA): TGTGCCAGCTCACTCAGGAGTCCCTACGAGCAGTACTTC. Encoded protein: CASSLRSPYEQYF.

This chain links TRBV11-2 with TRBJ1-6, with 7 bases matching TRBD1. CDR3 length: 15 amino acids. Germline loops: CDR1 SGHAT, CDR2 FQNNGV. With V trimmed by 5 bases and J by 9 bases, 10 bases remained unmatched. CDR3 sequence (DNA): TGTGCCAGCAGCACCCGCATACAGGGGTCTTCACCCCTCCACTTT. Translated, it gives CASSTRIQGSSPLHF.